This TCR beta chain was observed in a study of OX40 agonist ivuxolimab in advanced cancers. General study results and limits: Both CD4+ and CD8+ T cell populations in blood had undergone clonal expansion by week 6 at 0.1 to 3.0 mg/kg.

Note on this clone: Antigen unknown.

The repertoire was sequenced with immunoSEQ multiplex PCR; TCRdb's copy has only in-frame clones and lacks some. Of roughly 120,000 clones in the sample, less than 95% were seen once. Germline V CDR1 and CDR2: SGHTS, YDEGEE. The CDR3 loop spans 15 amino acids. V gave up 7 bases and J gave up 2 bases, with 15 bases separating them. Autoimmune disease history or systemic immunosuppression barred patients. J is TRBJ2-2 and V is TRBV5-8; the D gene is possibly TRBD1 (6 bases). The TCR comes from an adult with an advanced solid tumor such as melanoma, head and neck, liver or kidney cancer. The sequencing here drew on CD4+ or CD8+ T cells sorted from blood, taken in a trial of the OX40 agonist ivuxolimab. Here the CDR3 reads CASGRGTLNTGELFF. CDR3 DNA: TGTGCCAGCGGAAGAGGGACATTAAACACCGGGGAGCTGTTTTTT.